The 32 T cell receptor beta chains in this list originate from one sample, sequenced in a study of blood T cell repertoires in COVID-19. The repertoire was sequenced with immunoSEQ multiplex PCR; TCRdb's copy has only in-frame clones and lacks some. Of over 200,000 clones listed, 88% are singletons. The source material was peripheral blood. The source of these receptors is a woman between 40 and 50 years old who had recovered from COVID-19.

The chain joins TRBV3-1 (or the pseudogene TRBV3-2) to TRBJ1-2; 7 nucleotides match TRBD1. CDR1 is LGHDT and CDR2 is YNNKEL in the germline V gene (reference sequence). J gave up 4 bases and V 10 bases, and 15 bases lay outside the gene matches. This CDR3 has 15 residues. In DNA form, the CDR3 reads TGTGCCACCCGGGACAGACCCAGTAGAGGCTATGGCTACACCTTC. This codes for CATRDRPSRGYGYTF.

This clone was observed once. The chain recombines TRBV27 with TRBJ1-4, with TRBD1 as a possible D gene (5 bases). V dropped 3 bases and J dropped 7 bases, with 18 bases sitting between them. The V gene's germline CDR1 is MNHEY and CDR2 SMNVEV (reference sequence). The CDR3 covers 16 residues. CDR3 residues: CASSFFFGQGGEKLFF. The DNA for the CDR3 is TGTGCCAGCAGTTTCTTTTTTGGGCAGGGCGGTGAAAAACTGTTTTTT.

J is TRBJ2-7 and V is TRBV5-5; 12 nucleotides match TRBD1. V lost 2 bases to trimming and J lost 6 bases; unmatched junction nucleotides: 3. The germline V gene has CDR1 SGHKS and CDR2 YYEKEE (reference sequence). The CDR3 has 14 amino acids. The CDR3 region has the DNA TGTGCCAGCAGCTTCGGGGACAGGGGGCCCGAGCAGTACGTC. Amino acid sequence: CASSFGDRGPEQYV.

The chain uses TRBV27 and TRBJ2-1; TRBD2 aligns across 12 bases. The CDR3 spans 15 residues. With V trimmed by 6 bases and J by 7 bases, 7 bases remained unmatched. In germline, CDR1 is MNHEY, CDR2 SMNVEV (reference sequence). The CDR3 region is CASSRTSGAGNEQFF. The DNA for the CDR3 is TGTGCCAGCAGCCGGACTAGCGGGGCGGGTAATGAGCAGTTCTTC.

This clone was detected only once. This sequence joins TRBV5-4 and TRBJ2-5; 7 positions agree with TRBD1. This CDR3 contains 13 residues. V lost 4 bases and J lost 2; bases outside the gene matches: 2. The V gene's germline CDR1 is SGHNT and CDR2 YYREEE (reference sequence). CDR3 in amino acids: CASSRDSQETQYF. Here the CDR3 DNA reads TGTGCCAGCAGCCGGGACAGTCAAGAGACCCAGTACTTC.

The V and J genes are TRBV6-6 and TRBJ2-1, with 10 bases lining up with TRBD2. The V gene end was trimmed by 5 bases and the J gene end by 12 bases; junction bases not matched to a gene: 19. The germline V gene encodes CDR1 MNHNY and CDR2 SVGAGI (reference sequence). The CDR3 covers 17 residues. The CDR3 DNA reads TGTGCCAGCAGTCCCCAGGGGCTAGCGGGAGTTAGGACCGGGCAGTTCTTC. This sequence encodes CASSPQGLAGVRTGQFF.

This chain uses TRBV9 with TRBJ1-2; D is unresolved. The CDR3 is 14 amino acids. From germline, CDR1 is SGDLS and CDR2 YYNGEE. V lost 4 bases and J 2 bases, leaving 12 bases between the germline ends. The DNA for the CDR3 is TGTGCCAGCAGCCCTTTCGACACCAACTATGGCTACACCTTC. Amino acid sequence: CASSPFDTNYGYTF.

The chain joins TRBV27 to TRBJ1-3, with D unclear. This CDR3 has 16 residues. The ends were cut back, 1 base at V and 3 bases at J, with 13 bases in the middle. Per the germline V gene, CDR1 is MNHEY and CDR2 is SMNVEV (reference sequence). The CDR3 protein is CASSLFGEAVGNTIYF. The CDR3 coding sequence is TGTGCCAGCAGTTTATTTGGGGAAGCGGTTGGAAACACCATATATTTT.

This chain uses TRBV7-2 with TRBJ1-3; no firm D call. Trimming shortened V by 3 bases and J by 1 base, and 4 bases separated the two germline ends. The CDR3 is made up of 13 amino acids. Looked up from germline, CDR1 is SGHTA and CDR2 is FQGNSA. The CDR3 sequence is CASSLESGNTIYF. The CDR3 DNA follows: TGTGCCAGCAGCTTGGAGTCTGGAAACACCATATATTTT.

The chain recombines TRBV10-2 with TRBJ2-3, with 13 bases lining up with TRBD2. V was pared by 0 bases and J by 4 bases, with 4 bases of the junction left unmatched. The CDR3 totals 17 residues. Germline CDR1 is WSHSY and CDR2 is SAAADI. The CDR3 nucleotides read TGCGCCAGCAGTGAGTCCCGACTAGCGGGAGGTGCAGATACGCAGTATTTT. Protein product: CASSESRLAGGADTQYF.

The chain uses TRBV11-2 and TRBJ2-3, with D possibly matching TRBD1 (5 bases). The CDR3 length is 15 residues. CDR1 and CDR2 from the germline V gene are SGHAT and FQNNGV. Deletions cut 2 bases from V and 1 base from J, with 10 bases between. CDR3 sequence: CASSLRVGGTDTQYF. Here the CDR3 DNA reads TGTGCCAGCAGCTTACGGGTAGGGGGCACAGATACGCAGTATTTT.

This chain uses TRBV19 with TRBJ1-1; a possible D gene is TRBD1 (6 bases). The V gene lost 1 base and the J gene lost 3 bases, with 15 bases spanning the gap. This CDR3 region has 16 residues. CDR1 is LNHDA and CDR2 is SQIVND in the germline V gene (reference sequence). The CDR3 is CASSIGGAGEHTEAFF. The CDR3 DNA sequence: TGTGCCAGTAGTATAGGTGGGGCAGGGGAGCACACTGAAGCTTTCTTT.

In the case of this clone: A junction boundary mismatches the germline segment, possibly from a read error. The chain carries TRBV6-5 and TRBJ2-1, with 15 bases lining up with TRBD2. The CDR3 runs to 15 residues. From germline, CDR1 is MNHEY and CDR2 SVGAGI. The CDR3 protein is CASRGGTSGRRAQIF. The DNA for the CDR3 is TGTGCCAGCAGAGGGGGGACTAGCGGGAGGAGGGCCCAGATCTTC.

The chain combines TRBV7-2 with TRBJ1-6; D gene uncertain. Trimming left V 3 bases short and J 7 bases short, with 13 bases between. CDR3 length: 15 amino acids. Germline V CDR1 and CDR2: SGHTA, FQGNSA. The chain's CDR3 is CASSFRRQNNSPLHF. The CDR3 DNA is TGTGCCAGCAGCTTTCGGCGGCAGAACAATTCACCCCTCCACTTT.

The rearrangement links TRBV2 to TRBJ1-5; 7 positions agree with TRBD1. V gave up 7 bases and J gave up 0 bases; unmatched junction bases: 3. The CDR3 contains 14 residues. Looked up from germline, CDR1 is SNHLY and CDR2 is FYNNEI. This chain's CDR3 is CASKGQYSNQPQHF. Here the CDR3 DNA reads TGTGCCAGCAAGGGACAGTATAGCAATCAGCCCCAGCATTTT.

V usage is TRBV30 and J usage is TRBJ2-1, with TRBD2 matching over 11 bases. The CDR3 totals 16 residues. Germline assignment: CDR1 GTSNPN and CDR2 SVGIG (reference sequence). The trim removed 4 bases at V and 9 bases at J, leaving 14 bases unmatched. The CDR3 region has the DNA TGTGCCTGGACCCCACCTGGGCTAGCGGGAGGCCGTGAGCAGTTCTTC. Its translation: CAWTPPGLAGGREQFF.

The chain uses TRBV15 and TRBJ1-3, with a possible D match to TRBD1 (5 bases). The V gene's germline CDR1 is LNHNV and CDR2 YYDKDF (reference sequence). Trimming removed 0 bases from V and 8 bases from J, with 11 bases in between. The CDR3 totals 14 residues. This chain's CDR3 is CATSRDPGVDTIYF. The CDR3, as DNA: TGTGCCACCAGCAGAGATCCGGGGGTGGACACCATATATTTT.

The chain uses TRBV28 and TRBJ1-1, with D hard to call. Trimming removed 5 bases at V and 11 bases at J, with 21 bases between. This CDR3 has 14 residues. Germline assignment: CDR1 MDHEN and CDR2 SYDVKM. CDR3 sequence: CASSPPGRVGEAFF. Here the CDR3 DNA reads TGTGCCAGCAGTCCCCCCGGGCGGGTCGGGGAGGCTTTCTTT.

For the CDR3, the DNA is TGTGCCAGCATACGGACAGTAATTAGCAATCAGCCCCAGCATTTT. It yields the protein CASIRTVISNQPQHF. The rearrangement links TRBV6-5 to TRBJ1-5, with a weak D call TRBD1 (6 bases). The CDR3 has 15 residues. The germline V and J ends were trimmed by 7 bases and 0 bases, with 13 bases remaining between them. Germline V gene sequence: CDR1 MNHEY, CDR2 SVGAGI.

The chain combines TRBV7-9 with TRBJ1-5; unclear D gene. Germline lookup yields CDR1 SEHNR and CDR2 FQNEAQ (reference sequence). V lost 1 base, J lost 7 bases, and 8 bases lay in between. This CDR3 has 13 amino acids. The CDR3 nucleotides are TGTGCCAGCAGCTTAGTTGTGGGCCAGCCCCAGCATTTT. As protein: CASSLVVGQPQHF.

The J gene is TRBJ2-3, the V gene TRBV7-8, with TRBD1 identical over 7 bases. Germline values: CDR1 SGHVS, CDR2 FQNEAQ. J lost 0 bases, V lost 5 bases, and 11 bases had no gene match. The CDR3 runs to 17 residues. The DNA for the CDR3 is TGTGCCAGCAGCCCATCGCCCGGGACAGCTAGCACAGATACGCAGTATTTT. Protein product: CASSPSPGTASTDTQYF.

This clone was recorded only once. J is TRBJ2-7 and V is TRBV11-2; TRBD2 aligns across 8 bases. Germline CDR1 is SGHAT and CDR2 is FQNNGV. The CDR3 runs 16 residues. After removal of 5 bases from V and 1 base from J, the junction contained 10 bases not matched to a gene. CDR3 bases: TGTGCCAGCAGCCCCGGGGGGGGGCGCAGGTCCTACGAGCAGTACTTC. Translated: CASSPGGGRRSYEQYF.

The chain links TRBV19 to TRBJ1-3, with 7 bases lining up with TRBD1. Germline CDR1 reads LNHDA; CDR2 reads SQIVND (reference sequence). The ends lost 6 bases at V and 1 base at J; junction bases unmatched: 3. The CDR3 has 14 amino acids. CDR3 loop: CASSAGGSGNTIYF. DNA for the CDR3: TGTGCCAGTAGCGCAGGGGGTTCTGGAAACACCATATATTTT.

This clone was counted a single time. This rearrangement joins TRBV20-1 to TRBJ1-3, with unresolved D. This CDR3 comprises 13 residues. V shed 3 bases and J shed 2 bases, with 8 bases lying between them. Germline assignment: CDR1 DFQATT and CDR2 SNEGSKA (reference sequence). Here the CDR3 reads CSASGGAGNTIYF. CDR3 nucleotides: TGCAGTGCTAGTGGCGGAGCTGGAAACACCATATATTTT.

V and J are TRBV7-2 and TRBJ2-7, with TRBD2 as a possible D gene (6 bases). CDR3 length equals 18 residues. Germline CDR1 and CDR2: SGHTA and FQGNSA. Trimming removed 6 bases at V and 3 bases at J, with 27 bases between. CDR3 DNA: TGTGCCAGCAGGGGGTCAGCGCAAGAGGGAGGAGGGCTCTACGAGCAGTACTTC. As protein: CASRGSAQEGGGLYEQYF.

This clone came up once. The chain links TRBV7-2 to TRBJ2-5; 7 bases fit TRBD2. The CDR3 has 16 residues. The germline V gene has CDR1 SGHTA and CDR2 FQGNSA. Germline trimming cut 5 bases from V and 1 base from J; bases unmatched to any gene: 10. CDR3 region: CASSPGLGRGQETQYF. The CDR3 region has the DNA TGTGCCAGCAGCCCCGGACTAGGGCGGGGCCAAGAGACCCAGTACTTC.

The V and J genes are TRBV29-1 and TRBJ2-1; D perhaps matches TRBD1 (5 bases). Looked up from germline, CDR1 is SQVTM and CDR2 is ANQGSEA. CDR3 length equals 14 residues. Trimming cost V 5 bases and J 1 base, with 12 bases left between them. The DNA for the CDR3 is TGCAGCGTTAGGTCAGGGTGGTCCTACAATGAGCAGTTCTTC. Its protein product is CSVRSGWSYNEQFF.

The J gene is TRBJ2-3, the V gene TRBV29-1; 8 bases align to TRBD2. The V gene end was trimmed by 6 bases and the J gene end by 2 bases; junction bases not matched to a gene: 7. The CDR3 has 14 residues. Germline lookup yields CDR1 SQVTM and CDR2 ANQGSEA. The CDR3 here is CSVTTGRVTDTQYF. The DNA for the CDR3 is TGCAGCGTCACAACCGGGAGGGTCACAGATACGCAGTATTTT.

This clone has more than one count but fewer than ten. This chain uses TRBV12-3 or TRBV12-4 with TRBJ1-2, with D uncertain. Trimming removed 3 bases at V and 4 bases at J, with 6 bases between. This CDR3 spans 12 amino acids. CDR3 nucleotide sequence: TGTGCCAGCAGTTTGAGGTCCTATGGCTACACCTTC. Protein product: CASSLRSYGYTF.

The V gene is TRBV6-2 or TRBV6-3, the J gene TRBJ1-3, with 11 bases fitting TRBD1. This CDR3 is built from 16 residues. With 7 bases clipped from V and 0 bases from J, the junction kept 5 bases outside the gene matches. In germline, CDR1 is MNHEY, CDR2 SVGEGT. CDR3 region: CASTPDRGPSGNTIYF. The CDR3, as DNA: TGTGCCAGCACCCCGGACAGGGGGCCCTCTGGAAACACCATATATTTT.

This clone has a single count. The rearrangement links TRBV6-5 to TRBJ2-7; TRBD2 matches 7 bases. The length of the CDR3 is 16 residues. V shed 4 bases, J shed 0 bases, and the junction held 9 bases outside the gene matches. Germline CDR1 reads MNHEY; CDR2 reads SVGAGI. The CDR3 nucleotides are TGTGCCAGCAGTTTACTCGGGCAGCGGGGCTCCTACGAGCAGTACTTC. This encodes CASSLLGQRGSYEQYF.

The rearrangement joins TRBV20-1 to TRBJ1-5; D unresolved. This CDR3 is 11 amino acids long. The germline V and J ends were trimmed by 6 bases and 6 bases, with 9 bases remaining between them. Germline assignment: CDR1 DFQATT and CDR2 SNEGSKA (reference sequence). CDR3 in DNA: TGCAGTGCGCCGGCAGGTCAGCCCCAGCATTTT. It encodes CSAPAGQPQHF.